The sequence of this TCR beta chain was determined in a study of identical twins' blood T cells. Whole-study findings and limits: Twin similarity might stem from environmental factors, not only genetics.

TCRdb used MiXCR to reprocess the 5' RACE reads, holding one entry per CDR3 protein. The repertoire includes fewer than 450,000 distinct CDR3 sequences, 28% of them detected once, and around 5.6% sits in the top ten. Many counts were recorded for this clonotype. Its antigen is not identified. The germline gives CDR1 SQVTM, CDR2 ANQGSEA. V lost 4 bases and J 9 bases, leaving 16 bases between the germline ends. The CDR3 covers 13 residues. The receptor was derived from a woman aged 18 to 55 in good health. Sequencing used PBMCs. The V call is TRBV29-1, the J call TRBJ2-1, with TRBD1 as a possible D gene (5 bases). The CDR3 nucleotides are TGCAGCGTTGTGGAAGATCACAGGCTTGAGCAGTTCTTC. Amino acids: CSVVEDHRLEQFF.